A single sample gave rise to the 4 T cell receptor beta chains below, sequenced in a study of shared clonotypes between healthy human individuals. Terminally differentiated effector memory CD45RA+ cells were excluded by CCR7 positive selection of CD45RO-negative cells. TCRdb's copy holds only in-frame clones and misses some; the assay was immunoSEQ multiplex PCR. The table includes hundreds of thousands of clones, about 95% detected once. The sequenced sample was naive CD8+ T cells sorted from blood. The receptors here all came from a woman aged 25-40 years in good health.

This sequence joins TRBV4-1 and TRBJ2-6; TRBD2 matches 12 bases. The CDR3 sequence is 19 residues long. CDR1 is MGHRA, CDR2 YSYEKL, per germline. After removal of 0 bases from V and 4 bases from J, the junction contained 7 bases not matched to a gene. CDR3 loop: CASSQDSLAGGRGANVLTF. CDR3 bases: TGCGCCAGCAGCCAAGATAGCCTAGCGGGAGGGAGAGGGGCCAACGTCCTGACTTTC.

The genes are TRBV7-9 and TRBJ2-5, with D perhaps TRBD1 (7 bases). There are 17 residues in the CDR3. Germline CDR1 and CDR2: SEHNR and FQNEAQ (reference sequence). The germline V and J ends were trimmed by 7 bases and 2 bases, with 23 bases remaining between them. The CDR3 is CASTQGVSGHLQETQYF. In nucleotides, the CDR3 is TGTGCCAGCACCCAGGGGGTCAGCGGGCACTTACAAGAGACCCAGTACTTC.

The rearrangement joins TRBV5-4 to TRBJ2-7; the D is unclear. Germline CDR1 is SGHNT and CDR2 is YYREEE (reference sequence). V was clipped by 2 bases and J by 2 bases, with 5 bases between them. This CDR3 is built from 12 residues. The CDR3 protein is CASSFGAYEQYF. The CDR3 DNA reads TGTGCCAGCAGCTTCGGCGCCTACGAGCAGTACTTC.

V and J are TRBV11-3 and TRBJ1-2; no clear D gene. Germline-derived CDR1 and CDR2 are SGHNT and YENEEA. CDR3 length: 15 amino acids. Trimming removed 5 bases at V and 8 bases at J, with 21 bases between. Here the CDR3 reads CASSPKSPGGFGYTF. CDR3 sequence (DNA): TGTGCCAGCAGCCCGAAGAGCCCGGGAGGCTTCGGCTACACCTTC.